This T cell receptor beta chain was identified during a study of cytomegalovirus exposure and HLA in healthy donors. CDR3 size: 20 residues. CDR1 and CDR2 (germline): SGHVS, FQNEAQ. V lost 0 bases to trimming and J lost 5 bases; unmatched junction nucleotides: 19. Primers for the PCR totalled 60 Vbeta and 13 Jbeta. Using immunoSEQ multiplex PCR, the repertoire was profiled, and TCRdb retains in-frame clones only, with some absent. Altogether 150,000 to 200,000 clones are present, around 80% being singletons, with the ten largest covering less than 1.5%. The chain couples TRBV7-8 to TRBJ2-5, with 9 bases identical to TRBD2. The sample was PBMCs. This TCR was recovered from a woman in her twenties or thirties in good health and CMV-seropositive. Written as DNA, the CDR3 is TGTGCCAGCAGCTTAGCAGCGACTAGCGGAAGGTGGAGGAGGGGGGAGACCCAGTACTTC. Amino acids: CASSLAATSGRWRRGETQYF.